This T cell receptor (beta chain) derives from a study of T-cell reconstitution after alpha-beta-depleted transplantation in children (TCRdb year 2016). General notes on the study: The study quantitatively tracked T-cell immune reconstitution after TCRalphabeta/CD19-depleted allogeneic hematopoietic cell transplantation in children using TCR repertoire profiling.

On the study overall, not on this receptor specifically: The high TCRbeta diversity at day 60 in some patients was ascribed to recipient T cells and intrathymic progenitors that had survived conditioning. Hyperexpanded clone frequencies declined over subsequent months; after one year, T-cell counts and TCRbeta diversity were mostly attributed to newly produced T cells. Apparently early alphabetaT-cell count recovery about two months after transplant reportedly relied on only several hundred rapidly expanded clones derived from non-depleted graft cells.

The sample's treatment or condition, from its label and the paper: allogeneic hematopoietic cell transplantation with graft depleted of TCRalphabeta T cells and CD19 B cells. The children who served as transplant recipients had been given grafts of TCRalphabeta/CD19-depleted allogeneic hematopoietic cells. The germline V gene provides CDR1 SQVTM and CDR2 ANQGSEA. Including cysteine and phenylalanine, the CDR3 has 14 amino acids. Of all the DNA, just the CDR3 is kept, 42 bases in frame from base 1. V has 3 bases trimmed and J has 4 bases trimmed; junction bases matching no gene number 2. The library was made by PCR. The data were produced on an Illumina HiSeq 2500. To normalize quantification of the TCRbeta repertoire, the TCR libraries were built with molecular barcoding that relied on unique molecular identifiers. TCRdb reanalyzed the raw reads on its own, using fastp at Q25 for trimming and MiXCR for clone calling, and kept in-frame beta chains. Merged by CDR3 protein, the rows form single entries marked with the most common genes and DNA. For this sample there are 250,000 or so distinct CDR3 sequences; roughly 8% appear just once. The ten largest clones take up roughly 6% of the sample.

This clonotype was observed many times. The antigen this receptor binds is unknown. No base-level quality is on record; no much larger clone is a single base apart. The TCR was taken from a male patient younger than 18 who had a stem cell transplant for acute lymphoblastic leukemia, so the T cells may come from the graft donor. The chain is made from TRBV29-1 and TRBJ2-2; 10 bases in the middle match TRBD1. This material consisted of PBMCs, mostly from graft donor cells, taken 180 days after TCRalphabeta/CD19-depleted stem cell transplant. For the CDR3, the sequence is CSVEGQGRTGELFF. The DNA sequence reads TGCAGCGTTGAGGGACAGGGGCGCACCGGGGAGCTGTTTTTT.